This T cell receptor beta chain was obtained from a study of cytomegalovirus exposure and HLA in healthy donors (dated by TCRdb to the late 2010s). About the full investigation: The 500 to 800 repertoires of the first cohort and the 120 validation repertoires were produced on the same platform, according to a later analysis. High-throughput TCR immunosequencing, statistical association of individual TCRs with disease status, and machine learning were combined to predict cytomegalovirus infection status. A separate validation cohort of roughly 130 different subjects was used in addition to the 666-subject first cohort. The study aimed to test whether signatures of past pathogen exposure could be identified by cataloging public T cell receptors. Study-level results and caveats: It was suggested by the authors that the approach could potentially be generalized to other disease states and immunological phenotypes. In a later analysis, TCRs clustered in the first cohort were found to also tend to co-occur in the 100 to 150 validation repertoires, with over 90% of cluster scores above 0. A later analysis lacked HLA typing for the validation cohort, so it scored co-occurrence in that cohort across all 110 or so repertoires. Most TCR sequences were observed very rarely across donors, whereas some public TCRs were present in many individuals. The classifier was reported to diagnose cytomegalovirus status with high specificity and sensitivity in both the original and validation cohorts. Three of the identified cytomegalovirus-associated TCR beta chains were confirmed in vitro to be specific for cytomegalovirus antigens. The study listed around 160 TCR beta chains as associated with cytomegalovirus.

Separate from the roughly 650-subject first cohort, the validation cohort of about 110 subjects was the group to which the donors belonged. The library relied on the immunoSEQ multiplex PCR assay. In the authors' own workflow: A statistical classification framework was developed to diagnose cytomegalovirus status using the catalog of TCR beta chain sequences. TCRdb retrieved this table from immuneACCESS and kept in-frame rearrangements only. Not all clones are present; in checked studies, unresolved V genes account for under half, and no reason is known for the remainder. The D gene and trimming were derived from the DNA, and the V and J assignments and clone size from that table. For this sample there are 35,000 to 50,000 clones; under 95% appear just once. Jointly, the top ten make up around 2.1% of the sample. Concerning this clone itself: Its antigen is currently not known. No base-level quality is on record; no much larger clone is a single base apart.

V loses 5 bases at its end and J loses 5 bases; junction bases beyond the gene matches: 4. The germline V gene supplies CDR1 SGHTA and CDR2 FQGNSA. CDR3 length: 13 amino acids, cysteine to phenylalanine. This entry keeps only the CDR3 DNA: 39 bases, framed from base 1. The TCR was taken from a woman aged 18-29 years in good health and CMV-seronegative. The material sequenced was PBMCs. This sequence uses TRBV7-2 and TRBJ2-5; TRBD1 lines up with 8 middle nucleotides. The CDR3: CASSLGQAETQYF. The DNA sequence is TGTGCCAGCAGCCTGGGACAGGCGGAGACCCAGTACTTC.